The present T cell receptor beta chain was sequenced within a study of OX40 agonist ivuxolimab in advanced cancers. About the research overall: The dose-escalation cohort had hepatocellular carcinoma, melanoma, renal cell or head and neck cancer. Age averaged around 60 years (range roughly 23 to 90), and about 86% were male. Treatment received earlier with anti-PD-1, anti-PD-L1 or anti-CTLA-4 agents was allowed, and around 40% had some.

Baseline was the first blood sampling point, followed by cycle 4 day 1 and cycle 7 day 1. Assay: immunoSEQ multiplex PCR; the TCRdb copy retains only in-frame clones and omits some. The sample lists tens of thousands of clones, approximately 86% occurring once. This clone was recorded a few times. CDR3 size: 15 residues. The V end lost 2 bases, the J end lost 9 bases, and 17 bases lay between the germline ends. CDR1 and CDR2 from the germline V gene are SGHTA and FQGNSA. The chain joins TRBV7-2 to TRBJ2-1; TRBD2 might be the D (6 bases). The TCR originated in an adult with an advanced solid tumor such as melanoma, head and neck, liver or kidney cancer. The material was CD4+ or CD8+ T cells sorted from blood, obtained in a trial of the OX40 agonist ivuxolimab. As DNA, the CDR3 is TGTGCCAGCAGCTTACAAGCGGTTAGGGGAGGTGAGCAGTTCTTC. This translates into CASSLQAVRGGEQFF. Full variable domain (rest looked up from reference TRBV7-2 and TRBJ2-1): GAGVSQSPSNKVTEKGKDVELRCDPISGHTALYWYRQSLGQGLEFLIYFQGNSAPDKSGLPSDRFSAERTGGSVSTLTIQRTQQEDSAVYLCASSLQAVRGGEQFFGPGTRLTVL.